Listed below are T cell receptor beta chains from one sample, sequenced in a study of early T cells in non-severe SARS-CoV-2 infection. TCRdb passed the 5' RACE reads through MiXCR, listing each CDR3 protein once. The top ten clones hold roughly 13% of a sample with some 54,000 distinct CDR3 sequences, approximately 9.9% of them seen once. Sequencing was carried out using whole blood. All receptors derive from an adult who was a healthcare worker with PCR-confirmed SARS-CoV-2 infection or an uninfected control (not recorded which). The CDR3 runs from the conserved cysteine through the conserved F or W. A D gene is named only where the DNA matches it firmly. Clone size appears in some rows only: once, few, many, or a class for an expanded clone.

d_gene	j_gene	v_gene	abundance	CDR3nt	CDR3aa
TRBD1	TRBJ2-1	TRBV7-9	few	TGTGCCAGCAGCTTAACCCTAAGACAGGGGCAGTTCTTC	CASSLTLRQGQFF
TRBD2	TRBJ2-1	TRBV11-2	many	TGTGCCAGCAGGTCTCATTCGGGACTAGCCGTGGGGGTGAGGCAGTTCTTC	CASRSHSGLAVGVRQFF
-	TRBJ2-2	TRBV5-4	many	TGTGCCAGCACCAGGACCACGAACACCGGGGAGCTGTTTTTT	CASTRTTNTGELFF
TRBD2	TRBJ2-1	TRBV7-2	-	TGTGCCAGCAGCTTTATGGCGGGAGGGTGGAATGAGCAGTTCTTC	CASSFMAGGWNEQFF
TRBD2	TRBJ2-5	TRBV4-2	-	TGTGCCAGCAGCCAAGACCGACTAGCGGAGGCTGTTGCGACCCAGTACTTC	CASSQDRLAEAVATQYF
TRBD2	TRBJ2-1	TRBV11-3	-	TGTGCCAGCAGCCATCGACTAGCGGGGGCCCACAATGAGCAGTTCTTC	CASSHRLAGAHNEQFF
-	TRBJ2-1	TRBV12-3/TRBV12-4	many	TGTGCCAGCACACTCGAGCATGAGCAGTTCTTC	CASTLEHEQFF
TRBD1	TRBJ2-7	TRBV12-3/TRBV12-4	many	TGTGCCAGCAGTTTCCAGGGGGCATTGAGCGAGCAGTACTTC	CASSFQGALSEQYF
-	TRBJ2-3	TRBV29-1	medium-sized	TGCAGCTCATATGGGGGACTTAACACAGATACGCAGTATTTT	CSSYGGLNTDTQYF
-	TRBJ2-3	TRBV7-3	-	TGTGCCAACAAGGACCCCCCGGGCGATACGCAGTATTTT	CANKDPPGDTQYF
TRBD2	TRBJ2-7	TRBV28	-	TGTGCCAGCAGTTATATGGGGGGACTAGCGGGAGGAGGTAGCTCCTACGAGCAGTACTTC	CASSYMGGLAGGGSSYEQYF
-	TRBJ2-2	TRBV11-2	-	TGTGCCAGCAGCTTAGTACGGGGAACCGGGGAGCTGTTTTTT	CASSLVRGTGELFF
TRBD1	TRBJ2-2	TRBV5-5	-	TGTGCCAGCAGCTACGGGACAGACACCGGGGAGCTGTTTTTT	CASSYGTDTGELFF
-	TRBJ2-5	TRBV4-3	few	TGCGCCAGCAGCCAAGATTCGCGGGGAGAGACCCAGTACTTC	CASSQDSRGETQYF
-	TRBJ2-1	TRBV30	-	TGTGCCTGGAGTGTAAGGAGGGTTGGTACCAATGAGCAGTTCTTC	CAWSVRRVGTNEQFF
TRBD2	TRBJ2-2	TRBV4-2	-	TGTGCCAGCAGCCAATCCACCGGGACTAGCCTCGGGGAGCTGTTTTTT	CASSQSTGTSLGELFF
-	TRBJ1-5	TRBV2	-	TGTGCCAGCAGTGACGGGGGGCTTTGGCCCCAGCATTTT	CASSDGGLWPQHF
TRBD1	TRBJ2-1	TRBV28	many	TGTGCCAGCAGTCGACAGGGCGGCGGGAATGAGCAGTTCTTC	CASSRQGGGNEQFF
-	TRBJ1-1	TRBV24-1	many	TGTGCCACCAGTGATTGGACAAACACTGAAGCTTTCTTT	CATSDWTNTEAFF
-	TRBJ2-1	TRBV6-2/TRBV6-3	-	TGTGCCAGCAGTTACGTGGTAGGCGATAGGTCCTACAATGAGCAGTTCTTC	CASSYVVGDRSYNEQFF
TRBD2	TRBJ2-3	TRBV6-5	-	TGTGCCAGCAGTCAACTAGCGGGGGGGCCAGATACGCAGTATTTT	CASSQLAGGPDTQYF
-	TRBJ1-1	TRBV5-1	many	TGCGCCAGCAGCTTGGTCCCCACAGGGCTAGAGCAAGCTTTCTTT	CASSLVPTGLEQAFF
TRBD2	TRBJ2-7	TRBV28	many	TGTGCCAGCAGTTTATCTGGACTAGCGGGAGACTACGAGCAGTACTTC	CASSLSGLAGDYEQYF
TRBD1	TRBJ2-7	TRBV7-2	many	TGTGCCAGCAGCTTAGGGGACAGATCTTTCAACGAGCAGTACTTC	CASSLGDRSFNEQYF
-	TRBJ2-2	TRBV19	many	TGTGCCAGTAATTTTGGACAAACCACCGGGGAGCTGTTTTTT	CASNFGQTTGELFF
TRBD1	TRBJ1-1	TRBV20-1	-	TGCAGTGCTAGAGACATAACAGGGGGTGTGAACACTGAAGCTTTCTTT	CSARDITGGVNTEAFF
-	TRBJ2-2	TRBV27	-	TGTGCCAGCAGTTTCCCCCGTGGGGGGGCCTTTGTCGGGGAGCTGTTTTTT	CASSFPRGGAFVGELFF
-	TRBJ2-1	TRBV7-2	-	TGTGCCAGCAGCTTACTCGGGACTCCCCCCCGGGGGCAGTTCTTC	CASSLLGTPPRGQFF
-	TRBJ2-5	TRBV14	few	TGTGCCAGCAGCAAAATAGGATCTAGCTGGCAAGAGACCCAGTACTTC	CASSKIGSSWQETQYF
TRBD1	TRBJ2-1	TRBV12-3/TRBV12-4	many	TGTGCCAGCAGTTTTGGACAGGGCCGAAATGAGCAGTTCTTC	CASSFGQGRNEQFF
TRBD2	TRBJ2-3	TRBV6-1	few	TGTGCCAGCACTAGCGGGAGGGCCGAAGATACGCAGTATTTT	CASTSGRAEDTQYF
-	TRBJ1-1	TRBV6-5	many	TGTGCCAGCAGAATCCCTCTTAGGAACACTGAAGCTTTCTTT	CASRIPLRNTEAFF
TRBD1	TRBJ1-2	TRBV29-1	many	TGCAGCGTTGAACTGGTGGGAGCGGGACAGAAGGCCCACACCTTC	CSVELVGAGQKAHTF
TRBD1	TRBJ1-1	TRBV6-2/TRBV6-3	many	TGTGCCAGCAGTTTTGTTGGACAGGGGGCTGAAGCTTTCTTT	CASSFVGQGAEAFF
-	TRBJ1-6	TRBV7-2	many	TGTGCCAGCAGCGGACAGCTGGGCTCCTATAATTCACCCCTCCACTTT	CASSGQLGSYNSPLHF
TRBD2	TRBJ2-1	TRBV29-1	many	TGCAGCGTGACGACTAGCGGGGGCGTTGGTGATGAGCAGTTCTTC	CSVTTSGGVGDEQFF
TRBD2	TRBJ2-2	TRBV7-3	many	TGTGCCAGCAGCTTGAACTACGCCGGGACTAGCGGGGTTGGGACCGGGGAGCTGTTTTTT	CASSLNYAGTSGVGTGELFF
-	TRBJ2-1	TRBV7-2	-	TGTGCCAGCAGCTTAAGCCAGCGTAATGAGCAGTTCTTC	CASSLSQRNEQFF
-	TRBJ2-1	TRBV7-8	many	TGTGCCAGCAGCCCCGGAAATCTAGGGGGGCAGTTCTTC	CASSPGNLGGQFF
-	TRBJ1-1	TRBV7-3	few	TGTGCCAGCAGCGGGGGACCGAACACTGAAGCTTTCTTT	CASSGGPNTEAFF
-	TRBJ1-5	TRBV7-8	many	TGTGCCAGCAGCTTAAATGAGGATCAGCCCCAGCATTTT	CASSLNEDQPQHF
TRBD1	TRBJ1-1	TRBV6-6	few	TGTGCCAGCAGTTCCTACGACAGGGATGAAGAAGCTTTCTTT	CASSSYDRDEEAFF
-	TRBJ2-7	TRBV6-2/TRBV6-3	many	TGTGCCAGCAGGGAGGGACAGCGATATTACGAGCAGTACTTC	CASREGQRYYEQYF
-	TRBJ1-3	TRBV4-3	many	TGCGCCAGCAGCCAAGGTCACCCAAACCTTGGAAACACCATATATTTT	CASSQGHPNLGNTIYF
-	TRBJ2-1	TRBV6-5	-	TGTGCCAGCGGAGGGGCACAGGGGTCTTGGGGTAGGGAGCAGTTCTTC	CASGGAQGSWGREQFF
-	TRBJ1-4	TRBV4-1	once	TGCGCCAGCAGCCAAGATCCCAATGAAAAACTGTTTTTT	CASSQDPNEKLFF
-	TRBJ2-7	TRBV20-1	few	TGCAGTGCTATCGCGTTGGGGGGCGGCTTTGGCTACGAGCAGTACTTC	CSAIALGGGFGYEQYF
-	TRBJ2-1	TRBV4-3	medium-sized	TGCGCCAGCAGCCAAGAACCCCGGGGTTCCTACAATGAGCAGTTCTTC	CASSQEPRGSYNEQFF
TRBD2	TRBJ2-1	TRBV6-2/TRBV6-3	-	TGTGCCAGCTCCTCCCTGGGACTAGCGGGAGCGGATGAGCAGTTCTTC	CASSSLGLAGADEQFF
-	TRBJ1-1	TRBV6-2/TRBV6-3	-	TGTGCCAGCAAACCCCCAGGGCCTAACACTGAAGCTTTCTTT	CASKPPGPNTEAFF
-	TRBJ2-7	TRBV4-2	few	TGTGCCAGCAGCCAAGATGTGGCGGAAGCTTCTTTCTCCGAGCAGTACTTC	CASSQDVAEASFSEQYF
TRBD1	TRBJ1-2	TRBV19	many	TGTGCCAGTAGTATGGGACAGCCTTATGGCTACACCTTC	CASSMGQPYGYTF
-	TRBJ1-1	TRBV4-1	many	TGCGCCAGCCGCCAAGTGCGGGGCGAGGGGTTGAACACTGAAGCTTTCTTT	CASRQVRGEGLNTEAFF
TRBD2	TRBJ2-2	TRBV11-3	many	TGTGCCAGCAGCTCGAGGGGAACTAGCGGCGGGTCCGGGGAGCTGTTTTTT	CASSSRGTSGGSGELFF